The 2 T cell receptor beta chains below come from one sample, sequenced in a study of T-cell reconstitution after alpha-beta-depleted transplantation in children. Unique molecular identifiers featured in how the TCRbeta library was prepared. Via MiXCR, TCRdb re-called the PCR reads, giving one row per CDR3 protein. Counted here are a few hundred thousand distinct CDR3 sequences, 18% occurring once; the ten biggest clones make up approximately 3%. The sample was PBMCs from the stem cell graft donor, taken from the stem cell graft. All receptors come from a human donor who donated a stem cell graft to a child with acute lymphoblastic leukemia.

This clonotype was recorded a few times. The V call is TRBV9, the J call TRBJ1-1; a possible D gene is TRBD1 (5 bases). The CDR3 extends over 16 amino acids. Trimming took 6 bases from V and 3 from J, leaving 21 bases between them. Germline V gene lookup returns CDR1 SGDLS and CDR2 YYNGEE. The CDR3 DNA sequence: TGTGCCAGCACCATGAGCAGGGAAGACGGGGACACTGAAGCTTTCTTT. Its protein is CASTMSREDGDTEAFF.

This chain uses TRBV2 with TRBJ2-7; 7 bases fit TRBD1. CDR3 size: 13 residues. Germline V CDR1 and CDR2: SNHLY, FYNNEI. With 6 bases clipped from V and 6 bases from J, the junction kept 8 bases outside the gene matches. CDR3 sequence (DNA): TGTGCCAGCAGAAGGACAGGTCTGGGCGAGCAGTACTTC. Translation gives CASRRTGLGEQYF. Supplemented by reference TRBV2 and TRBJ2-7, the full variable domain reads EPEVTQTPSHQVTQMGQEVILRCVPISNHLYFYWYRQILGQKVEFLVSFYNNEISEKSEIFDDQFSVERPDGSNFTLKIRSTKLEDSAMYFCASRRTGLGEQYFGPGTRLTVT.